This T cell receptor (beta chain) was found in a study of cytomegalovirus exposure and HLA in healthy donors. Looking at the study overall: The same platform as the 666 first-cohort repertoires was used for the 100 to 150 validation repertoires, a later analysis reported.

CDR1 and CDR2 from the germline V gene are SEHNR and FQNEAQ (reference sequence). The CDR3 length is 14 residues. The V gene lost 0 bases and the J gene lost 6 bases, with 11 bases spanning the gap. To note about this clone: Its antigen is not known.

Study results and limitations: Investigators reported around 150 TCR beta chains as tied to cytomegalovirus. Cytomegalovirus status was reportedly diagnosed by the classifier with high specificity and sensitivity.

Generated by immunoSEQ multiplex PCR, the TCRdb table keeps only in-frame clones and is missing some. The table lists about 140,000 clones, approximately 93% of them singletons. The donors formed part of the approximately 120-subject validation cohort, distinct from the roughly 640-subject first cohort. The chain recombines TRBV7-9 with TRBJ1-1; no reliable D call. The sequencing input was PBMCs. The clonotype comes from a man in his late teens or twenties in good health and CMV-seronegative. CDR3 in amino acids: CASSLALGSAEAFF. The CDR3 DNA follows: TGTGCCAGCAGCTTAGCGCTCGGGTCGGCTGAAGCTTTCTTT.